Following are 2 T cell receptor beta chains from one sample sequenced in a study of OX40 agonist ivuxolimab in advanced cancers. Clones were read by immunoSEQ multiplex PCR, and TCRdb kept only the in-frame ones, dropping some. The sample carries under 90,000 clones, more than 70% recorded once. The material was CD4+ or CD8+ T cells sorted from blood, obtained in a trial of the OX40 agonist ivuxolimab. All receptors come from an adult with an advanced solid tumor such as melanoma, head and neck, liver or kidney cancer.

The chain has TRBV28 and TRBJ2-3; D remains unclear. The germline CDR1 and CDR2 sequences are MDHEN and SYDVKM. The CDR3 loop spans 15 amino acids. Trimming took 5 bases from V and 1 from J, leaving 13 bases between them. The CDR3 protein is CASSARVPRTDTQYF. Here the CDR3 DNA reads TGTGCCAGCAGTGCTAGGGTTCCCCGCACAGATACGCAGTATTTT.

This clone was seen a few times. The chain joins TRBV4-1 to TRBJ1-6, with a tentative D call TRBD1 (6 bases). V lost 6 bases and J 7 bases, leaving 13 bases between the germline ends. CDR1 MGHRA and CDR2 YSYEKL come from the germline V gene. The CDR3 totals 14 residues. The CDR3 reads CASRLQGGNSPLHF. The DNA of the CDR3 is TGCGCCAGCAGGCTTCAAGGGGGGAATTCACCCCTCCACTTT.